Below are 7 T cell receptor beta chains sequenced from a single sample in a study of cytomegalovirus exposure and HLA in healthy donors. Clones were read by immunoSEQ multiplex PCR, and TCRdb kept only the in-frame ones, dropping some. The repertoire includes 200,000 to 300,000 clones, about 90% of them detected once, and around 12% sits in the top ten. Sequencing was done on a sample of PBMCs. These receptors came from a man aged 18 to 29 in good health and CMV-seropositive.

This chain connects TRBV4-3 to TRBJ2-4; a weak D match, TRBD2 (6 bases). Germline V gene lookup returns CDR1 LGHNA and CDR2 YSLEER. The V gene lost 1 base and the J gene lost 15 bases, with 16 bases spanning the gap. The CDR3 consists of 13 residues. CDR3: CASSQVGGTPRYF. For the CDR3, the DNA is TGCGCCAGCAGCCAAGTTGGCGGGACCCCCAGGTACTTC.

The chain employs TRBV5-1 and TRBJ2-3, with TRBD2 matching 7 bases. J lost 3 bases, V lost 3 bases, and 1 base had no gene match. Germline assignment: CDR1 SGHRS and CDR2 YFSETQ. The CDR3 contains 13 residues. CDR3 DNA sequence: TGCGCCAGCAGCTCCGGGGGGACAGATACGCAGTATTTT. Protein: CASSSGGTDTQYF.

J is TRBJ1-2 and V is TRBV5-6; D perhaps matches TRBD1 (5 bases). The CDR3 sequence is 12 residues long. Germline V gene lookup returns CDR1 SGHDT and CDR2 YYEEEE. Trimming cost V 3 bases and J 3 bases, with 6 bases left between them. CDR3 protein: CASSSRDYGYTF. Written as DNA, the CDR3 is TGTGCCAGCAGCTCCAGGGACTATGGCTACACCTTC.

This clone is a singleton in its sample. The V gene is TRBV7-9, the J gene TRBJ1-1; D not certain. Between the trimmed V and J ends, which lost 3 bases and 1 base, there was a span of 15 bases. The CDR3 sequence is 16 residues long. Per germline, CDR1 SEHNR and CDR2 FQNEAQ (reference sequence). CDR3 in DNA: TGTGCCAGCAGCTTGCGAAGAGTTTCGACGAACACTGAAGCTTTCTTT. Its protein product is CASSLRRVSTNTEAFF.

The V gene is TRBV5-1, the J gene TRBJ2-2, with D hard to call. CDR1 is SGHRS and CDR2 is YFSETQ in the germline V gene. This CDR3 is built from 15 residues. Trimming removed 4 bases at V and 5 bases at J, with 15 bases between. This CDR3 reads CASSPNGVGTGELFF. The CDR3 DNA reads TGCGCCAGCAGCCCCAATGGCGTAGGTACCGGGGAGCTGTTTTTT.

The chain couples TRBV7-9 to TRBJ1-1, with D possibly being TRBD1 (6 bases). This CDR3 is 15 amino acids long. From germline, CDR1 is SEHNR and CDR2 FQNEAQ (reference sequence). Deletions cut 3 bases from V and 7 bases from J, with 18 bases between. CDR3 protein: CASSFSPGGGSEAFF. The DNA of the CDR3 is TGTGCCAGCAGCTTCTCGCCGGGGGGCGGGAGTGAAGCTTTCTTT.

In DNA form, the CDR3 reads TGTGCCAGCAGGGAGAAGTGGGGCAATCAGCCCCAGCATTTT. Protein product: CASREKWGNQPQHF. The chain carries TRBV2 and TRBJ1-5; D call uncertain. There are 14 residues in the CDR3. Germline-derived CDR1 and CDR2 are SNHLY and FYNNEI. With 6 bases removed from V and 2 bases from J, the gap between germline ends came to 11 bases.